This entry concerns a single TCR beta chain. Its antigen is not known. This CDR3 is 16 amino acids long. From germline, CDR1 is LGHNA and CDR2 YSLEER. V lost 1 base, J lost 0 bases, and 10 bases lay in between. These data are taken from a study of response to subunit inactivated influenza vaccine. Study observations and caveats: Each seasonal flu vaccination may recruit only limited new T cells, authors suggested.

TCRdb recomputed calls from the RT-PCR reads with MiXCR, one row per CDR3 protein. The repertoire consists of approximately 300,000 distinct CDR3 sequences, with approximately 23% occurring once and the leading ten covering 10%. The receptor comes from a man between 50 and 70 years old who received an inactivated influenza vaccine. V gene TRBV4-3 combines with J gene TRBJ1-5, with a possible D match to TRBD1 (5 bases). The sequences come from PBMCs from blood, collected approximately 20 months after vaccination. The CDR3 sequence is CASSQAWGVSNQPQHF. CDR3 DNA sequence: TGCGCCAGCAGCCAAGCCTGGGGGGTTAGCAATCAGCCCCAGCATTTT.